A selection of T cell receptor beta chains follows, all from one sample in a study of identical twins. TCRdb itself ran the 5' RACE reads through MiXCR, one entry per CDR3 protein. The data contain a few hundred thousand distinct CDR3 sequences, 10% of them singletons. Material for sequencing was memory T cells sorted from blood. The receptor source for this set is a man aged 45-65 years in good health. Each CDR3 is given with its conserved first and last residue. The order of the fields is CDR3 length, V gene, D gene, J gene, clone size, CDR3 protein, CDR3 DNA. A D gene is named only where the DNA matches it firmly. For some rows the clone size is stated as once, few or many, or as a class when expanded; others skip it.

14	TRBV5-1	TRBD1	TRBJ1-4	many	CASSLQGANEKLFF	TGCGCCAGCAGCTTACAGGGGGCTAATGAAAAACTGTTTTTT
14	TRBV7-2	NA	TRBJ1-2	many	CASSLSEGSYRYTF	TGTGCCAGCAGCTTATCCGAGGGGTCCTACCGCTACACCTTC
13	TRBV10-3	NA	TRBJ2-7	many	CAIGAGQSYEQYF	TGTGCCATCGGGGCAGGGCAGTCCTACGAGCAGTACTTC
14	TRBV18	TRBD1	TRBJ1-2	few	CASSPIGTGYGYTF	TGTGCCAGCTCACCTATCGGGACAGGGTATGGCTACACCTTC
14	TRBV3-1	NA	TRBJ1-2	NA	CASSSPGISYGYTF	TGTGCCAGCAGCTCCCCGGGTATAAGCTATGGCTACACCTTC
15	TRBV6-1	TRBD1	TRBJ1-6	many	CASKRVPQGDSPLHF	TGTGCCAGCAAACGAGTTCCACAGGGGGATTCACCCCTCCACTTT
16	TRBV4-2	NA	TRBJ2-2	few	CASSQAGTRNTGELFF	TGTGCCAGCAGCCAAGCCGGGACGAGGAACACCGGGGAGCTGTTTTTT
17	TRBV7-9	NA	TRBJ1-5	few	CASSLVRAAYPNQPQHF	TGTGCCAGCAGCTTGGTTCGGGCGGCTTACCCCAATCAGCCCCAGCATTTT
14	TRBV12-3/TRBV12-4	NA	TRBJ2-1	NA	CASSFITRDNEQFF	TGTGCCAGCAGTTTCATCACTAGGGACAATGAGCAGTTCTTC
13	TRBV6-1	NA	TRBJ2-5	NA	CASDSGNQETQYF	TGTGCCAGCGACTCAGGGAACCAAGAGACCCAGTACTTC
14	TRBV11-1	TRBD2	TRBJ2-3	NA	CASSSGAGADTQYF	TGTGCCAGCAGCTCAGGAGCGGGGGCGGATACGCAGTATTTT
15	TRBV7-8	TRBD2	TRBJ2-2	few	CASSGEPGGTGELFF	TGTGCCAGCAGCGGAGAGCCGGGAGGGACCGGGGAGCTGTTTTTT
15	TRBV11-3	NA	TRBJ2-2	many	CASSPGVSNTGELFF	TGTGCCAGCAGCCCAGGGGTTTCAAACACCGGGGAGCTGTTTTTT
16	TRBV27	NA	TRBJ1-6	NA	CASSFLQAVGNSPLHF	TGTGCCAGCAGTTTCTTACAGGCCGTAGGTAATTCACCCCTCCACTTT
12	TRBV21-1	NA	TRBJ2-1	NA	CASRAPRDEQFF	TGTGCCAGCAGAGCCCCAAGGGATGAGCAGTTCTTC
15	TRBV7-2	NA	TRBJ1-1	many	CASSSRTGSGTEAFF	TGTGCCAGCAGCTCTCGTACAGGGTCCGGCACTGAAGCTTTCTTT
13	TRBV10-3	NA	TRBJ1-2	many	CAIRRNQRVGYTF	TGTGCCATCAGGAGAAACCAGCGAGTCGGCTACACCTTC
11	TRBV19	NA	TRBJ1-1	NA	CASIHYTEAFF	TGTGCCAGTATTCATTACACTGAAGCTTTCTTT
13	TRBV6-1	NA	TRBJ2-3	many	CATQQSRADTQYF	TGTGCCACACAGCAATCCAGGGCTGATACGCAGTATTTT
14	TRBV20-1	TRBD2	TRBJ2-1	many	CSARDPRTRNEQFF	TGCAGTGCTAGAGATCCTCGGACTAGGAATGAGCAGTTCTTC
15	TRBV27	NA	TRBJ2-1	NA	CASSLWVGGGNEQFF	TGTGCCAGCAGTTTATGGGTGGGAGGGGGAAATGAGCAGTTCTTC
15	TRBV6-2/TRBV6-3	TRBD2	TRBJ2-1	many	CASSARTSGGNEQFF	TGTGCCAGCAGCGCAAGGACTAGCGGGGGGAATGAGCAGTTCTTC
14	TRBV20-1	NA	TRBJ2-7	NA	CSASADGDRYEQYF	TGCAGTGCTAGCGCGGACGGGGATCGTTACGAGCAGTACTTC
12	TRBV7-2	NA	TRBJ2-5	many	CASSYPLETQYF	TGTGCCAGCAGCTACCCCCTGGAGACCCAGTACTTC
13	TRBV30	NA	TRBJ1-5	few	CAWSDQSNQPQHF	TGTGCCTGGAGCGATCAATCCAATCAGCCCCAGCATTTT
10	TRBV29-1	NA	TRBJ2-5	many	CSVVQETQYF	TGCAGCGTTGTCCAAGAGACCCAGTACTTC
14	TRBV9	NA	TRBJ2-1	NA	CASSVGASGYEQFF	TGTGCCAGCAGCGTAGGGGCATCTGGGTATGAGCAGTTCTTC
17	TRBV6-1	NA	TRBJ2-2	few	CASSDLGSLANTGELFF	TGTGCCAGCAGCGACCTAGGATCCCTCGCGAACACCGGGGAGCTGTTTTTT
15	TRBV4-2	NA	TRBJ2-5	few	CASSQDRTQQETQYF	TGTGCCAGCAGCCAAGATCGGACACAACAAGAGACCCAGTACTTC
15	TRBV5-1	TRBD2	TRBJ2-5	many	CASSTDQLARETQYF	TGCGCCAGCAGCACCGATCAACTAGCGCGGGAGACCCAGTACTTC
17	TRBV4-3	TRBD1	TRBJ1-6	NA	CASSLIAQGQGNSPLHF	TGCGCCAGCAGTCTTATAGCTCAGGGACAGGGCAATTCACCCCTCCACTTT
16	TRBV23-1	TRBD2	TRBJ2-7	few	CASSQSRSGDSYEQYF	TGCGCCAGCAGTCAATCGCGGAGCGGGGACTCCTACGAGCAGTACTTC
15	TRBV15	TRBD1	TRBJ2-7	many	CATSRDSGQGYEQYF	TGTGCCACCAGCAGAGATTCGGGACAGGGCTACGAGCAGTACTTC
16	TRBV11-2	TRBD2	TRBJ2-7	many	CASSSRSGRIAYEQYF	TGTGCCAGCAGCTCCAGGAGCGGGAGGATAGCGTACGAGCAGTACTTC
12	TRBV6-5	NA	TRBJ1-2	NA	CASSPGESGYSF	TGTGCCAGCAGTCCCGGGGAGAGTGGGTACTCCTTC
13	TRBV12-3/TRBV12-4	TRBD1	TRBJ2-4	NA	CASSSDRGGIQYF	TGTGCCAGCAGTTCAGACAGGGGGGGCATTCAGTACTTC
17	TRBV5-1	TRBD1	TRBJ1-2	NA	CASSWTGQGASPHGYTF	TGCGCCAGCAGCTGGACGGGACAGGGGGCCTCCCCCCATGGCTACACCTTC
15	TRBV7-6	NA	TRBJ2-7	NA	CASSLEQESSYEQYF	TGTGCCAGCAGCTTAGAACAGGAGAGTTCCTACGAGCAGTACTTC
14	TRBV5-4	TRBD1	TRBJ1-2	NA	CASSPGTGKLVYTF	TGTGCCAGCAGCCCCGGGACAGGGAAGTTAGTCTACACCTTC
16	TRBV7-2	TRBD2	TRBJ2-5	few	CASSRATSGRSQTQYF	TGTGCCAGCAGCCGTGCGACTAGCGGGAGAAGCCAGACCCAGTACTTC
17	TRBV7-2	TRBD1	TRBJ2-1	few	CASSPTGRTGGRNEQFF	TGTGCCAGCAGTCCTACAGGGAGAACAGGGGGCCGAAATGAGCAGTTCTTC
13	TRBV10-3	NA	TRBJ2-7	many	CAISGTSADEQYF	TGTGCCATCAGTGGGACTTCGGCGGACGAGCAGTACTTC
15	TRBV2	TRBD2	TRBJ2-3	NA	CASRTSSASTDTQYF	TGTGCCAGTCGGACTAGCAGCGCCTCCACAGATACGCAGTATTTT
16	TRBV6-2/TRBV6-3	NA	TRBJ1-5	NA	CASSYFAGPSNQPQHF	TGTGCCAGCAGTTACTTCGCGGGTCCTAGCAATCAGCCCCAGCATTTT
13	TRBV25-1	NA	TRBJ1-6	few	CASREQGKSPLHF	TGTGCCAGCAGAGAGCAGGGAAAGTCACCCCTCCACTTT